This T cell receptor (beta chain) was recorded in a study of blood T cell repertoires in COVID-19. Trimming pared 5 bases from V and 4 bases from J, leaving 14 bases between. CDR3 length: 15 residues. Germline loops: CDR1 SEHNR, CDR2 FQNEAQ (reference sequence). Using immunoSEQ multiplex PCR, the repertoire was profiled, and TCRdb retains in-frame clones only, with some absent. The sample contains 110,000 to 150,000 clones, about 90% of which appear only once. The chain joins TRBV7-9 to TRBJ1-4, with D possibly being TRBD1 (6 bases). The TCR originated in a woman aged 80 or older with acute or convalescent COVID-19. Sequencing was performed on peripheral blood. CDR3 sequence (DNA): TGTGCCAGCAGCCCGATCGGGACAAGTAATGAAAAACTGTTTTTT. Protein sequence: CASSPIGTSNEKLFF.